This is a list of T cell receptor beta chains from one sample in a study of CD8 T cells in ankylosing spondylitis. TCRdb redid the calling of the 5' RACE reads with MiXCR, one entry per CDR3 protein. Of under 300,000 distinct CDR3 sequences detected, 9.5% to 12% appear once; the ten largest clones hold under 7%. Sequencing was performed on blood, either unsorted or a sorted T cell fraction (not recorded which). These receptor sequences come from a male donor with ankylosing spondylitis or in good health (not recorded which). Both conserved end residues are part of each CDR3. The D gene is left open where the match is weak. Size tells how often a clone was seen (once, few, many) or the class of an expanded clone, and some rows leave it out.

D,size,V,J,CDR3,DNA
NA,many,TRBV5-8,TRBJ2-3,CASSFRAGGDTQYF,TGTGCCAGCAGCTTTAGGGCAGGCGGCGATACGCAGTATTTT
NA,many,TRBV5-1,TRBJ2-1,CASSIQREQFF,TGCGCCAGCAGCATCCAGCGGGAGCAGTTCTTC
TRBD2,many,TRBV27,TRBJ2-1,CASSSQLAGIYNEQFF,TGTGCCAGCAGCTCACAACTAGCGGGGATCTACAATGAGCAGTTCTTC
TRBD1,many,TRBV5-1,TRBJ1-2,CASSPGQGAGYGYTF,TGCGCCAGCAGCCCTGGACAGGGGGCGGGATATGGCTACACCTTC
NA,many,TRBV20-1,TRBJ1-1,CSVLTGANTEAFF,TGCAGTGTGTTGACGGGGGCGAACACTGAAGCTTTCTTT
NA,many,TRBV29-1,TRBJ2-2,CSVAADRTGELFF,TGCAGCGTAGCGGCCGATCGGACCGGGGAGCTGTTTTTT
NA,many,TRBV15,TRBJ2-3,CATSRDEGRSTDTQYF,TGTGCCACCAGCAGAGATGAGGGCAGATCCACAGATACGCAGTATTTT
NA,many,TRBV12-5,TRBJ2-7,CASGLSRDTTYEQYF,TGTGCTAGTGGTTTGAGTAGGGACACCACCTACGAGCAGTACTTC
NA,many,TRBV12-5,TRBJ1-5,CASGLVGPTGNQPQHF,TGTGCTAGTGGTTTGGTAGGACCGACGGGCAATCAGCCCCAGCATTTT
NA,many,TRBV9,TRBJ2-5,CASSSREADNTQYF,TGTGCCAGCAGCTCCAGGGAGGCCGACAATACCCAGTACTTC
TRBD1,few,TRBV7-9,TRBJ2-2,CASSSTGGVFRTGELFF,TGTGCCAGCAGCTCTACAGGGGGCGTCTTTCGGACCGGGGAGCTGTTTTTT
NA,many,TRBV12-3/TRBV12-4,TRBJ2-2,CASRRGGLSTGELFF,TGTGCCAGCAGAAGGGGGGGCCTTTCTACCGGGGAGCTGTTTTTT
TRBD1,few,TRBV9,TRBJ1-2,CASSATGGLYGYTF,TGTGCCAGCAGCGCGACAGGGGGTCTATATGGCTACACCTTC
TRBD1,NA,TRBV7-2,TRBJ2-5,CASSPEAGGEETQYF,TGTGCCAGCAGCCCGGAGGCAGGGGGCGAGGAGACCCAGTACTTC
NA,few,TRBV5-1,TRBJ1-1,CASSEDSREAFF,TGCGCCAGCAGCGAGGACTCCCGTGAAGCTTTCTTT
NA,many,TRBV5-1,TRBJ2-5,CASKTVPGIGETQYF,TGCGCCAGCAAGACAGTGCCTGGTATTGGAGAGACCCAGTACTTC
NA,many,TRBV5-1,TRBJ1-2,CASSYYRESYGYTF,TGCGCCAGCAGCTACTACAGGGAGAGCTATGGCTACACCTTC
NA,few,TRBV4-2,TRBJ1-1,CASSQDREGTEAFF,TGTGCCAGCAGCCAAGACAGGGAGGGCACTGAAGCTTTCTTT
NA,many,TRBV20-1,TRBJ2-7,CSARTESSYEQYF,TGCAGTGCTAGGACAGAAAGCTCCTACGAGCAGTACTTC
NA,many,TRBV6-1,TRBJ1-1,CASSRQRDTEAFF,TGTGCCAGCAGCCGTCAACGGGACACTGAAGCTTTCTTT
TRBD1,NA,TRBV18,TRBJ2-7,CASSPGGQGYEQYF,TGTGCCAGCTCACCAGGCGGACAGGGGTACGAGCAGTACTTC
NA,NA,TRBV2,TRBJ1-2,CASSAGTLYGYTF,TGTGCCAGCAGTGCAGGGACATTATATGGCTACACCTTC
NA,NA,TRBV28,TRBJ1-1,CASSSPIHPNTEAFF,TGTGCCAGCAGCTCCCCAATCCACCCGAACACTGAAGCTTTCTTT
NA,many,TRBV4-2,TRBJ2-2,CASSRGRDRVLLPGELFF,TGTGCCAGCAGCCGAGGCCGGGATAGGGTCTTATTACCCGGGGAGCTGTTTTTT
NA,NA,TRBV11-2,TRBJ2-3,CASSLDRLDRTQYF,TGTGCCAGCAGCTTAGATAGGCTTGATCGGACGCAGTATTTT
NA,many,TRBV7-6,TRBJ2-1,CASSLVLGDNEQFF,TGTGCCAGCAGCTTAGTACTGGGGGACAATGAGCAGTTCTTC
TRBD2,NA,TRBV3-1,TRBJ2-7,CASSPGASGNYEQYF,TGTGCCAGCAGCCCCGGCGCTAGCGGGAACTACGAGCAGTACTTC
NA,many,TRBV5-1,TRBJ2-7,CASSLGQYSYEQYF,TGCGCCAGCAGCTTGGGACAGTACTCCTACGAGCAGTACTTC
NA,NA,TRBV18,TRBJ1-1,CASSPGAADTEAFF,TGTGCCAGCTCACCAGGGGCAGCCGACACTGAAGCTTTCTTT
TRBD2,NA,TRBV20-1,TRBJ2-3,CSASTAGGTTTDTQYF,TGCAGTGCTAGCACGGCGGGGGGGACTACTACAGATACGCAGTATTTT
NA,few,TRBV29-1,TRBJ2-5,CSVEVTERGETQYF,TGCAGCGTTGAAGTGACAGAACGGGGGGAGACCCAGTACTTC
TRBD2,few,TRBV7-3,TRBJ2-5,CASSSGLAETQYF,TGTGCCAGCAGCTCCGGACTAGCGGAGACCCAGTACTTC
NA,many,TRBV3-1,TRBJ2-5,CASSQVHLYF,TGTGCCAGCAGCCAAGTCCATCTGTACTTC
NA,many,TRBV5-1,TRBJ2-7,CASSLGGSPSYEQYF,TGCGCCAGCAGCTTGGGAGGGAGTCCCTCCTACGAGCAGTACTTC
NA,many,TRBV6-4,TRBJ2-1,CASSGSSYNEQFF,TGTGCCAGCTCCGGGAGCTCCTACAATGAGCAGTTCTTC
NA,NA,TRBV27,TRBJ1-5,CASSSFQNQPQHF,TGTGCCAGCAGTAGCTTTCAAAATCAGCCCCAGCATTTT
TRBD1,many,TRBV5-1,TRBJ2-2,CASSNRGLDTGELFF,TGCGCCAGCAGTAACAGGGGGCTGGACACCGGGGAGCTGTTTTTT
TRBD1,many,TRBV12-3/TRBV12-4,TRBJ1-2,CASSADRNYGYTF,TGTGCCAGCAGCGCGGACAGGAACTATGGCTACACCTTC
NA,many,TRBV21-1,TRBJ2-7,CASSKAQTLSYEQYF,TGTGCCAGCAGCAAAGCACAGACACTCTCCTACGAGCAGTACTTC
NA,NA,TRBV10-3,TRBJ1-1,CAISEELGRTEAFF,TGTGCCATCAGTGAGGAGTTAGGGCGGACTGAAGCTTTCTTT
NA,many,TRBV7-9,TRBJ2-7,CASSDGTYEQYF,TGTGCCAGCAGCGACGGGACCTACGAGCAGTACTTC
NA,few,TRBV5-1,TRBJ1-2,CASSLAGPSNGYTF,TGCGCCAGCAGCTTGGCCGGGCCGAGCAATGGCTACACCTTC
TRBD2,many,TRBV5-1,TRBJ2-7,CASSSGGSYEQYF,TGCGCCAGTTCGTCGGGGGGCTCCTACGAGCAGTACTTC
TRBD2,many,TRBV12-3/TRBV12-4,TRBJ2-3,CASSSGTSRTDTQYF,TGTGCCAGCAGTTCCGGGACTAGCAGGACAGATACGCAGTATTTT
TRBD1,NA,TRBV20-1,TRBJ1-5,CSATGTGASSVNQLQHF,TGCAGTGCCACCGGGACAGGGGCCTCCAGCGTCAATCAGCTCCAGCATTTT
TRBD2,few,TRBV20-1,TRBJ2-1,CSAAATSGNNEQFF,TGCAGTGCTGCCGCGACTAGCGGTAACAATGAGCAGTTCTTC
NA,many,TRBV5-1,TRBJ1-1,CASSSRMGSEAFF,TGCGCCAGCAGCTCGCGGATGGGGTCTGAAGCTTTCTTT
TRBD1,NA,TRBV29-1,TRBJ2-1,CSVEGRRGQVYNEQFF,TGCAGCGTTGAAGGGAGGCGGGGACAGGTATACAATGAGCAGTTCTTC
NA,many,TRBV5-5,TRBJ1-1,CASSLAAKNTEAFF,TGTGCCAGCAGCTTGGCAGCGAAGAACACTGAAGCTTTCTTT
NA,few,TRBV2,TRBJ1-5,CASSDRDGQPQHF,TGTGCCAGCAGTGATAGGGACGGTCAGCCCCAGCATTTT
TRBD1,many,TRBV5-1,TRBJ2-7,CASSLGQGANSEQYF,TGCGCCAGCAGCCTCGGACAGGGGGCCAACTCCGAGCAGTACTTC
TRBD1,NA,TRBV6-5,TRBJ1-2,CASSWTGDRGYTF,TGTGCCAGCAGTTGGACAGGAGATCGCGGCTACACCTTC
TRBD1,few,TRBV10-3,TRBJ2-2,CAIRPSRDRVSDTGELFF,TGTGCCATCAGACCGTCCCGGGACAGGGTCTCGGACACCGGGGAGCTGTTTTTT